These T cell receptor beta chains were read from a single sample in a study of shared clonotypes between healthy human individuals. Assay used: immunoSEQ multiplex PCR; TCRdb lists only in-frame clones, some missing. The repertoire holds some 2,400,000 clones, with approximately 96% as singletons. What was sequenced was naive CD4+ T cells sorted from blood. The receptors come from a man younger than 35 in good health. Both conserved end residues are part of each CDR3. D genes are given only for firm matches. Clone size is shown for a subset of rows, as once, few, many or a class of expanded clone.

CDR3aa: CSVVGGARGYTF
CDR3nt: TGCAGCGTTGTAGGCGGGGCGAGGGGCTACACCTTC
v_gene: TRBV29-1
d_gene: NA
abundance: NA
j_gene: TRBJ1-2

CDR3aa: CASSPDSGFSTDTQYF
CDR3nt: TGTGCCAGCTCACCGGACAGCGGGTTTTCTACAGATACGCAGTATTTT
v_gene: TRBV18
d_gene: NA
abundance: once
j_gene: TRBJ2-3

CDR3aa: CASSHQNTGANVLTF
CDR3nt: TGTGCCAGCAGTCACCAGAACACTGGGGCCAACGTCCTGACTTTC
v_gene: TRBV28
d_gene: NA
abundance: NA
j_gene: TRBJ2-6

CDR3aa: CASSGTSRPTGEQFF
CDR3nt: TGTGCCAGCAGCGGGACTAGTCGCCCCACCGGTGAGCAGTTCTTC
v_gene: TRBV14
d_gene: TRBD2
abundance: NA
j_gene: TRBJ2-1

CDR3aa: CASSPDRGWGKLFF
CDR3nt: TGCGCCAGCAGCCCGGACAGGGGATGGGGAAAACTGTTTTTT
v_gene: TRBV5-1
d_gene: TRBD1
abundance: NA
j_gene: TRBJ1-4

CDR3aa: CASSGLIETQYF
CDR3nt: TGTGCCAGCAGTGGCTTAATAGAGACCCAGTACTTC
v_gene: TRBV6-1
d_gene: NA
abundance: once
j_gene: TRBJ2-5

CDR3aa: CASSPTRTDTQYF
CDR3nt: TGTGCCAGCTCACCTACTAGAACAGATACGCAGTATTTT
v_gene: TRBV18
d_gene: NA
abundance: NA
j_gene: TRBJ2-3

CDR3aa: CASSVFTGALNTGELFF
CDR3nt: TGTGCCAGCAGCGTGTTTACCGGGGCCCTGAACACCGGGGAGCTGTTTTTT
v_gene: TRBV9
d_gene: NA
abundance: NA
j_gene: TRBJ2-2

CDR3aa: CASSPTGSNSPLHF
CDR3nt: TGTGCCAGCAGCCCGACAGGGAGCAATTCACCCCTCCACTTT
v_gene: TRBV7-2
d_gene: TRBD1
abundance: NA
j_gene: TRBJ1-6

CDR3aa: CAIRQGYEQFF
CDR3nt: TGTGCCATCCGACAGGGTTATGAGCAGTTCTTC
v_gene: TRBV6-6
d_gene: TRBD1
abundance: NA
j_gene: TRBJ2-1

CDR3aa: CASSWDRDGKLFF
CDR3nt: TGTGCCAGCAGTTGGGACAGGGACGGGAAACTGTTTTTT
v_gene: TRBV6-1
d_gene: TRBD1
abundance: once
j_gene: TRBJ1-4

CDR3aa: CASSWTGSSGANVLTF
CDR3nt: TGTGCCAGCAGCTGGACAGGGAGCTCTGGGGCCAACGTCCTGACTTTC
v_gene: TRBV7-8
d_gene: TRBD1
abundance: NA
j_gene: TRBJ2-6

CDR3aa: CAWSRTNQPQHF
CDR3nt: TGTGCCTGGTCTCGTACGAATCAGCCCCAGCATTTT
v_gene: TRBV30
d_gene: NA
abundance: NA
j_gene: TRBJ1-5

CDR3aa: CASSLAGRDFHEQYF
CDR3nt: TGTGCCAGCAGCTTAGCAGGGCGGGATTTCCACGAGCAGTACTTC
v_gene: TRBV7-2
d_gene: NA
abundance: NA
j_gene: TRBJ2-7

CDR3aa: CSVSLAGGSVDTQYF
CDR3nt: TGCAGCGTGTCCCTAGCGGGAGGGTCAGTCGATACGCAGTATTTT
v_gene: TRBV29-1
d_gene: TRBD2
abundance: NA
j_gene: TRBJ2-3

CDR3aa: CASSRREAAPEKLFF
CDR3nt: TGCGCCAGCAGCCGAAGGGAGGCCGCGCCCGAAAAACTGTTTTTT
v_gene: TRBV4-1
d_gene: NA
abundance: NA
j_gene: TRBJ1-4

CDR3aa: CASSINREKAFF
CDR3nt: TGTGCCAGCAGTATCAATCGGGAGAAAGCTTTCTTT
v_gene: TRBV2
d_gene: NA
abundance: NA
j_gene: TRBJ1-1

CDR3aa: CASSQATWGTGSPDTQYF
CDR3nt: TGTGCCAGCAGCCAAGCCACCTGGGGGACGGGGAGTCCAGATACGCAGTATTTT
v_gene: TRBV14
d_gene: NA
abundance: NA
j_gene: TRBJ2-3

CDR3aa: CAISSGTEDEQFF
CDR3nt: TGTGCCATCAGTTCCGGGACAGAGGATGAGCAGTTCTTC
v_gene: TRBV10-3
d_gene: TRBD1
abundance: NA
j_gene: TRBJ2-1

CDR3aa: CAWAGTSGSGEQYF
CDR3nt: TGTGCCTGGGCCGGGACTAGCGGGAGTGGCGAGCAGTACTTC
v_gene: TRBV30
d_gene: TRBD2
abundance: NA
j_gene: TRBJ2-7

CDR3aa: CASSSGLAGTKGTQYF
CDR3nt: TGTGCCAGCAGCTCGGGACTAGCGGGTACAAAGGGCACGCAGTATTTT
v_gene: TRBV5-8
d_gene: TRBD2
abundance: once
j_gene: TRBJ2-3

CDR3aa: CASSSLSTGHSYEQYF
CDR3nt: TGTGCCAGCAGTTCCCTATCGACAGGGCACTCCTACGAGCAGTACTTC
v_gene: TRBV6-5
d_gene: TRBD1
abundance: once
j_gene: TRBJ2-7

CDR3aa: CASSPGTGIYEQYF
CDR3nt: TGTGCCAGCAGCCCCGGGACAGGGATCTACGAGCAGTACTTC
v_gene: TRBV7-9
d_gene: TRBD1
abundance: NA
j_gene: TRBJ2-7